This T cell receptor beta chain was identified in a study of blood T cells in healthy people across ages. Isolation of PBMCs gave at least 7 million cells per sample. Germline V gene sequence: CDR1 DFQATT, CDR2 SNEGSKA (reference sequence). This CDR3 contains 14 residues. V lost 3 bases to trimming and J lost 3 bases; unmatched junction nucleotides: 4. Combining a sample-barcoded 5' primer with a J-beta primer mix, a second PCR ran for roughly 7 to 12 cycles. TCRdb reprocessed the 5' RACE reads via MiXCR and lists one record per CDR3 protein. This sample yields under 2,000,000 distinct CDR3 sequences, of which about 50% are seen a single time; around 2.1% belongs to the top ten.

The specimen was blood. This clonotype was obtained from a woman in her thirties or forties in good health. V usage is TRBV20-1 and J usage is TRBJ1-5; 8 bases line up with TRBD1. CDR3 nucleotides: TGCAGTGCTAGGGGGACAGGATACAATCAGCCCCAGCATTTT. Protein sequence: CSARGTGYNQPQHF.